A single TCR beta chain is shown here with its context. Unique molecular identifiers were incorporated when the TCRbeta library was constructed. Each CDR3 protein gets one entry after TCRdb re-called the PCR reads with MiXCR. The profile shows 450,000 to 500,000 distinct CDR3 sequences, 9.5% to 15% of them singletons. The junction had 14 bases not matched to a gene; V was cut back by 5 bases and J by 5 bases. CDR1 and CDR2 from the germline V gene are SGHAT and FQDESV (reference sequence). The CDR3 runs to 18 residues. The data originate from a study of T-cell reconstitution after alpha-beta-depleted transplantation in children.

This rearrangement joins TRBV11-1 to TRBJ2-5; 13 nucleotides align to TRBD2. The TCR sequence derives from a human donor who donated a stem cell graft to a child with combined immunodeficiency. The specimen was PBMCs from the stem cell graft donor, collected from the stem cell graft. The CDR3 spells CASSPKTGTSGIWETQYF. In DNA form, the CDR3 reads TGTGCCAGCAGCCCAAAAACCGGGACTAGCGGGATCTGGGAGACCCAGTACTTC. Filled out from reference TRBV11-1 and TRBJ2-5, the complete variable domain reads EAEVAQSPRYKITEKSQAVAFWCDPISGHATLYWYRQILGQGPELLVQFQDESVVDDSQLPKDRFSAERLKGVDSTLKIQPAELGDSAMYLCASSPKTGTSGIWETQYFGPGTRLLVL.